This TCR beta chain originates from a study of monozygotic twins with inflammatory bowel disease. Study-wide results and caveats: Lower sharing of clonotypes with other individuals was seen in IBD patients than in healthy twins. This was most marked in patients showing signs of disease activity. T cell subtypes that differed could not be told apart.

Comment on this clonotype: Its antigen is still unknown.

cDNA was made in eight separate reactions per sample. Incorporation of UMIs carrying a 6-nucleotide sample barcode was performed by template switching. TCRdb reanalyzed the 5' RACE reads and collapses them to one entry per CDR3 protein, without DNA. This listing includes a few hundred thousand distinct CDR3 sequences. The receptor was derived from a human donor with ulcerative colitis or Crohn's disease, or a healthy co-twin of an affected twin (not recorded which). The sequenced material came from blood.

CDR3 sequence reads: CASSFDRENYGYTF. J is TRBJ1-2 and V is TRBV5-1; without DNA, the TCRdb call of TRBD1 cannot be checked. CDR3 length: 14 residues. Germline assignment: CDR1 SGHRS and CDR2 YFSETQ.